This T cell receptor (beta chain) is drawn from a study of chemoradiotherapy in HPV16-positive cancers. On the study more broadly: Candidate HPV-specific clones and shared TCR motifs came from a couple of HPV16-positive patients. Study-level results: During treatment, candidate HPV-specific clones and E7-related motifs expanded in tumor.

Data came from immunoSEQ multiplex PCR; TCRdb stores just in-frame clones and leaves some out. This sample has some 34,000 clones, with approximately 86% found just once. Concerning this clone itself: Its antigen is currently unknown.

Repertoires were sampled repeatedly during chemoradiotherapy. The CDR3 sequence is 16 residues long. Germline V lookup: CDR1 MNHEY, CDR2 SMNVEV (reference sequence). Trimming took 0 bases from V and 4 from J, leaving 12 bases between them. The chain recombines TRBV27 with TRBJ2-2; perhaps TRBD2 as D (6 bases). The origin of this receptor is a human donor with HPV-associated anogenital cancer. Sample: blood, taken from a patient who underwent chemoradiotherapy. The CDR3 sequence is CASSLSGGLSTGELFF. Here the CDR3 DNA reads TGTGCCAGCAGTTTATCAGGAGGGTTGAGCACCGGGGAGCTGTTTTTT.